Below, 2 T cell receptor beta chains from the same sample are listed, as sequenced in a study of cytomegalovirus exposure and HLA in healthy donors. This PCR relied on a set of 60 Vbeta primers and 13 Jbeta primers. Only in-frame clones appear in the TCRdb table, and some are missing; sequencing was by immunoSEQ multiplex PCR. The data contain 150,000 or so clones, 60% to 85% of them singletons. Sequencing used PBMCs. These receptors originate from a man aged 50 or older in good health and CMV-seropositive.

This sequence joins TRBV28 and TRBJ1-5; tentatively, D is TRBD1 (6 bases). Germline-derived CDR1 and CDR2 are MDHEN and SYDVKM. The CDR3 totals 11 residues. V dropped 6 bases and J dropped 10 bases, with 10 bases sitting between them. CDR3 in DNA: TGTGCCAGCAGGTACAGGGAACCCCAGCATTTT. Protein sequence: CASRYREPQHF. Full variable domain (remainder filled in from reference TRBV28 and TRBJ1-5): DVKVTQSSRYLVKRTGEKVFLECVQDMDHENMFWYRQDPGLGLRLIYFSYDVKMKEKGDIPEGYSVSREKKERFSLILESASTNQTSMYLCASRYREPQHFGDGTRLSIL.

Turning to this clone: Other DNA variants within this sample encode the same CDR3. The gene calls are TRBV11-2 and TRBJ2-7; tentatively, D is TRBD2 (6 bases). The CDR3 consists of 13 residues. CDR1 is SGHAT, CDR2 FQNNGV, per germline. Deletions cut 5 bases from V and 1 base from J, with 9 bases between. CDR3: CASSLAGSYEQYF. In nucleotides, the CDR3 is TGTGCCAGCAGCCTGGCGGGGTCCTACGAGCAGTACTTC.